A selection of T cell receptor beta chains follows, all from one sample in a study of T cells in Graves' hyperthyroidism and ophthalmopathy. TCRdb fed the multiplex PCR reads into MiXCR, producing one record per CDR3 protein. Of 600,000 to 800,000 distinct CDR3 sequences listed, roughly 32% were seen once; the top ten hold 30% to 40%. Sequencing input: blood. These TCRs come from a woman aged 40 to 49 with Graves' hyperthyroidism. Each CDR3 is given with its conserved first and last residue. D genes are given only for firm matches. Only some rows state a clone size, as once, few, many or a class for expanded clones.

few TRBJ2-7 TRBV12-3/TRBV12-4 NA CASSQGGGTGGEQYF TGTGCCAGCAGCCAAGGGGGCGGAACGGGAGGCGAGCAGTACTTC
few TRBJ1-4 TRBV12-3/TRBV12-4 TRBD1 CASSFDRDRGKKLFF TGTGCCAGCAGTTTTGATAGGGACAGGGGGAAAAAACTGTTTTTT
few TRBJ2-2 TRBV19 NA CASGREMNTGELFF TGTGCCAGTGGTCGGGAAATGAACACCGGGGAGCTGTTTTTT
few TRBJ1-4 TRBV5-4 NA CASSLSPIPDEKLFF TGTGCCAGCAGCTTGTCCCCAATCCCAGATGAAAAACTGTTTTTT
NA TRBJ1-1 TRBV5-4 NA CASSPWNGVGDTEAFF TGTGCCAGCAGCCCCTGGAATGGGGTGGGGGACACTGAAGCTTTCTTT
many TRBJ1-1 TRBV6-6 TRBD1 CASSYQGQEAFF TGTGCCAGCAGTTACCAGGGACAGGAAGCTTTCTTT
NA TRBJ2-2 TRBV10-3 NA CASRLPTLGELFF TGTGCCAGCAGATTACCGACACTCGGGGAGCTGTTTTTT
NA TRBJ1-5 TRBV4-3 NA CASSPGQGPASNQPQHF TGCGCCAGCAGCCCGGGGCAGGGGCCCGCTAGCAATCAGCCCCAGCATTTT
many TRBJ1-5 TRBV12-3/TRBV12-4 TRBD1 CASRTGGIGNQPQHF TGTGCCAGCAGGACAGGGGGAATAGGCAATCAGCCCCAGCATTTT
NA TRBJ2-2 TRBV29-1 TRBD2 CTRLAGGLATGELFF TGCACCAGACTAGCGGGAGGGCTTGCCACCGGGGAGCTGTTTTTT
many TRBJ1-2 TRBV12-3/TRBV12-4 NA CASSPGPTRRGYTF TGTGCCAGCAGTCCGGGACCTACCCGGAGGGGCTACACCTTC
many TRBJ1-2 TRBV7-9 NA CASSSEGYTF TGTGCCAGCAGCTCGGAGGGCTACACCTTC
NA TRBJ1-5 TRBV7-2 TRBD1 CASSLEQGAGNQPQHF TGTGCCAGCAGCTTGGAACAGGGGGCAGGCAATCAGCCCCAGCATTTT
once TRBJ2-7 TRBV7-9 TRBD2 CASSLKAGYYEQYF TGTGCCAGCAGTTTAAAAGCGGGATACTACGAGCAGTACTTC
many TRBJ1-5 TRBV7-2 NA CASSLTGAWAQHF TGTGCCAGCAGCTTAACAGGCGCTTGGGCCCAGCATTTT
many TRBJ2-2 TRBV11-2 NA CASSYQESGELFF TGTGCCAGCAGCTACCAGGAGTCCGGGGAGCTGTTTTTT
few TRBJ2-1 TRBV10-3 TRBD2 CAISEWEGNEQFF TGTGCCATCAGTGAGTGGGAGGGGAATGAGCAGTTCTTC
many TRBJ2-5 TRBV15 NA CATSRDRTEETQYF TGTGCCACCAGCAGAGATCGTACAGAAGAGACCCAGTACTTC
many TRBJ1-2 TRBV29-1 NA CSVEALMGSYGYTF TGCAGCGTTGAAGCCCTCATGGGGTCCTATGGCTACACCTTC
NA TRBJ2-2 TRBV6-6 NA CASSYLWGASTGELFF TGTGCCAGCAGTTACTTATGGGGGGCGAGCACCGGGGAGCTGTTTTTT
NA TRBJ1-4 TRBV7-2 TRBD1 CASKRAGGDGTNEKLFF TGTGCCAGCAAGAGGGCAGGGGGGGATGGAACTAATGAAAAACTGTTTTTT
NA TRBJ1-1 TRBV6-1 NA CASSDQGRTEAFF TGTGCCAGCAGTGATCAGGGAAGAACTGAAGCTTTCTTT
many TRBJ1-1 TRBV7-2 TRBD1 CASSLAQGAMTEAFF TGTGCCAGCAGCTTAGCGCAGGGGGCAATGACTGAAGCTTTCTTT
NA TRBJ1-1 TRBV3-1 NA CASSQVGRGWDTEAFF TGTGCCAGCAGCCAAGTGGGGAGAGGGTGGGACACTGAAGCTTTCTTT
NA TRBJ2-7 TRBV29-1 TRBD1 CSVEGTGIAYEQYF TGCAGCGTTGAGGGGACAGGGATCGCCTACGAGCAGTACTTC
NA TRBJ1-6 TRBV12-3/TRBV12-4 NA CASSLSGGGGGYSSPLHF TGTGCCAGCAGTTTAAGCGGTGGAGGGGGAGGCTATAGTTCACCCCTCCACTTT
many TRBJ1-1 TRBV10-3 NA CAISEGGNTEAFF TGTGCCATCAGTGAAGGGGGGAACACTGAAGCTTTCTTT
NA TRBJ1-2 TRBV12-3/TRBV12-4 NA CASSLATGAGYTF TGTGCCAGCAGTTTAGCGACGGGGGCGGGCTACACCTTC
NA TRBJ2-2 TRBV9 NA CASSVRALWGDLNTGELFF TGTGCCAGCAGCGTAAGGGCCTTGTGGGGGGACCTGAACACCGGGGAGCTGTTTTTT